This record covers a single TCR beta chain. TCR beta cDNA was made from 400 to 600 ng total RNA with a constant-region primer. Employing slightly modified ARM-PCR, three nested multiplex PCR rounds were run, and these gave rise to the TCR beta libraries. A C-beta reverse primer and TRBV1-TRBV30 forward primers served in each of the first two PCR rounds, at about 10 cycles apiece. TCRdb passed the multiplex PCR reads through MiXCR, listing each CDR3 protein once. The repertoire holds about 310,000 distinct CDR3 sequences, approximately 65% seen once, with roughly 9% in the top ten. This sample stems from a study of tumor-infiltrating lymphocytes in primary liver carcinoma. The blood RNA (from unsorted whole blood) was obtained, and germline DNA was also extracted. After removal of 3 bases from V and 1 base from J, the junction contained 8 bases not matched to a gene. The CDR3 spans 16 residues. CDR1 and CDR2 (germline): SGHRS, YFSETQ.

The specimen sequenced was peripheral blood. This sequence joins TRBV5-1 and TRBJ1-2; 8 bases map to TRBD1. This TCR was recovered from a man between 40 and 49 years old with primary liver carcinoma and hepatitis B virus infection. The CDR3 here is CASSSIRTGYNYGYTF. The CDR3 DNA sequence: TGCGCCAGCAGCTCGATAAGGACAGGGTATAACTATGGCTACACCTTC.